The next 10 T cell receptor beta chains were all read from a single sample in a study of cytomegalovirus exposure and HLA in healthy donors (TCRdb year 2017). The library was produced with the immunoSEQ multiplex PCR assay. For the multiplex PCR, a mixture combining 60 forward primers for TCR Vbeta segments and 13 reverse primers for TCR Jbeta segments was used. The immuneACCESS repertoire file appears here via TCRdb, limited to in-frame rearrangements. These files lack a portion of the clones; in checked studies, under half of the deficit traces to unresolved V genes, and the cause of the others is not known. The sample's clone listing holds under 250,000 clones. The ten largest make up 0.9% to 1.4% of the sample. Sequencing was done on a sample of PBMCs. All receptors come from a girl aged 2 to 10 in good health and CMV-seropositive.

The chain employs TRBV28 and TRBJ2-7; no clear D gene. The germline V gene encodes CDR1 MDHEN and CDR2 SYDVKM. There are 13 residues in the CDR3. V lost 2 bases and J 3 bases, leaving 8 bases between the germline ends. CDR3 amino acids: CASSLNRNYEQYF. CDR3 in DNA: TGTGCCAGCAGTTTAAACAGAAACTACGAGCAGTACTTC.

The J gene is TRBJ2-1, the V gene TRBV11-2, with TRBD2 as a possible D gene (6 bases). Trimming cost V 4 bases and J 9 bases, with 19 bases left between them. The CDR3 has 15 residues. Germline V gene sequence: CDR1 SGHAT, CDR2 FQNNGV. This CDR3 is CASSWRGTLGSEQFF. The CDR3 DNA reads as TGTGCCAGCAGCTGGCGAGGGACTCTGGGGAGTGAGCAGTTCTTC.

This rearrangement joins TRBV7-8 to TRBJ1-2; 7 bases match TRBD1. V lost 5 bases to trimming and J lost 2 bases; unmatched junction nucleotides: 17. This CDR3 is built from 18 residues. Germline values: CDR1 SGHVS, CDR2 FQNEAQ. The CDR3 DNA reads as TGTGCCAGCAGCCCGCGCCGCCTCACAGGGGTCTTAAACTATGGCTACACCTTC. This encodes CASSPRRLTGVLNYGYTF.

V usage is TRBV28 and J usage is TRBJ1-3; unclear D gene. Germline CDR1 and CDR2: MDHEN and SYDVKM. The CDR3 sequence is 14 residues long. V lost 7 bases to trimming and J lost 1 base, with 11 bases between them. The CDR3 sequence: CASTSGDSGNTIYF. As DNA, the CDR3 is TGTGCCAGCACCTCAGGTGATTCTGGAAACACCATATATTTT.

CDR3 sequence: CASSGTSNTGELFF. DNA of the CDR3: TGCGCCAGCAGCGGGACTAGCAACACCGGGGAGCTGTTTTTT. V usage is TRBV10-1 and J usage is TRBJ2-2; 9 bases align to TRBD2. This CDR3 is built from 14 residues. CDR1 and CDR2 from the germline V gene are WNHNN and SYGVQD (reference sequence). V was clipped by 6 bases and J by 2 bases; unmatched bases: 1.

The J gene is TRBJ1-2, the V gene TRBV2, with D perhaps TRBD1 (5 bases). Trimming removed 8 bases at V and 1 base at J, with 11 bases between. From germline, CDR1 is SNHLY and CDR2 FYNNEI. This CDR3 spans 13 amino acids. The CDR3 loop is CASVTGHNYGYTF. The CDR3 nucleotides are TGTGCCAGCGTAACAGGACATAACTATGGCTACACCTTC.

This chain connects TRBV6-5 to TRBJ2-1, with TRBD2 matching 10 bases. CDR3 size: 14 residues. Germline CDR1 is MNHEY and CDR2 is SVGAGI. V shed 5 bases and J 7 bases; nucleotides not matched to a gene: 5. The CDR3 loop is CASSLAGVGNEQFF. For the CDR3, the DNA is TGTGCCAGCAGTCTAGCGGGAGTGGGGAATGAGCAGTTCTTC.

The chain joins TRBV5-4 to TRBJ2-3; weak D call: TRBD1 (5 bases). Germline loops: CDR1 SGHNT, CDR2 YYREEE (reference sequence). This CDR3 has 16 residues. V was shortened by 5 bases and J by 0 bases, with 16 bases between the two germline ends. The CDR3 bases are TGTGCCAGCAGTCGCAGGGATGCCCAAAGCACAGATACGCAGTATTTT. It codes for CASSRRDAQSTDTQYF.

V and J are TRBV19 and TRBJ2-1, with unresolved D. V was pared by 6 bases and J by 0 bases, with 6 bases between. Germline CDR1 LNHDA, CDR2 SQIVND (reference sequence). This CDR3 is 13 amino acids long. CDR3 coding DNA: TGTGCCAGTAGCGATAGCTCCTACAATGAGCAGTTCTTC. It codes for CASSDSSYNEQFF.

The V gene is TRBV18, the J gene TRBJ1-1, with a weak D call TRBD1 (5 bases). Germline lookup yields CDR1 KGHSH and CDR2 LQKENI. This CDR3 is 13 amino acids long. Deletions cut 3 bases from V and 3 bases from J, with 8 bases between. CDR3 residues: CASSPDRDTEAFF. CDR3 DNA sequence: TGTGCCAGCTCACCCGACAGAGACACTGAAGCTTTCTTT.